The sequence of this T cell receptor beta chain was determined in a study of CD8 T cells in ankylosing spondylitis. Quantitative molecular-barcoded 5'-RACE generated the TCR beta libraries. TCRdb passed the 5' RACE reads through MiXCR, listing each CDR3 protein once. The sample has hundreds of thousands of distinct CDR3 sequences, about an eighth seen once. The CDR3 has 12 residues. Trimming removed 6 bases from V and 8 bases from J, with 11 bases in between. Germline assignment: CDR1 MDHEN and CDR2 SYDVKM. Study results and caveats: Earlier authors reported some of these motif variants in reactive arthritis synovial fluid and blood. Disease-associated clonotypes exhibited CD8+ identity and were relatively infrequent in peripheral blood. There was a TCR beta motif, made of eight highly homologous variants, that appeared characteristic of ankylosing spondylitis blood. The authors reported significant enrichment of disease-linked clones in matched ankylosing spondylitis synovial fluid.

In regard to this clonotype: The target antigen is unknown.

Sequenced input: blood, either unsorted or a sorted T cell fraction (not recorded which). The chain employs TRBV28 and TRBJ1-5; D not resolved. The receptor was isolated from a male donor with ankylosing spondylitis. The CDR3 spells CASRTVGEPQHF. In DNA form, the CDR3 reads TGTGCCAGCAGAACAGTGGGAGAGCCCCAGCATTTT.